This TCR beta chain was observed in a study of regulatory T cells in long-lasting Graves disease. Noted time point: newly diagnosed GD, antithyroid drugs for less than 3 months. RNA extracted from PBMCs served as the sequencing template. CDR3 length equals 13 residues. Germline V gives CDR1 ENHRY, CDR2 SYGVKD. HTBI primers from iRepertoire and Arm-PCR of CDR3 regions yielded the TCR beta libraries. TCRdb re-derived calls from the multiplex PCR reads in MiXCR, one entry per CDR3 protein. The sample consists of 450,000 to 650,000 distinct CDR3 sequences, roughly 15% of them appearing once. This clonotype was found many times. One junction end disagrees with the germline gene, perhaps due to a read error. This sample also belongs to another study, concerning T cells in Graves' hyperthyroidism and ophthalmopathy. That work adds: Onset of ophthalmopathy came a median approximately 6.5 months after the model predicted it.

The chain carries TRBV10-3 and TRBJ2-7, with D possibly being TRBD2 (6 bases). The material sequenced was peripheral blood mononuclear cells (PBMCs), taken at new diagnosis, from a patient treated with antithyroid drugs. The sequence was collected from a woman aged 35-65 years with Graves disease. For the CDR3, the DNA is TGTGCCATCAGTGAGTCGGATAATCGACGCGGGGCCTTC. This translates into CAISESDNRRGAF.